One sample yielded the 21 T cell receptor beta chains listed below, sequenced in a study of T cell repertoires in cytomegalovirus infection (dated by TCRdb to between 2018 and 2021). The run used an Illumina HiSeq 1500. TCRdb reran the public reads through fastp at Q25 and MiXCR, keeping productive beta chains. For every CDR3 protein sequence, its rows merge into one entry that carries the most common genes and DNA. The sample has some 220,000 distinct CDR3 sequences on record, around 12% of them singletons. The biggest ten clones account for 1.5% to 2% of the sample. The sequencing sample was made of PBMCs. All receptors come from a human donor in good health (CMV status not recorded). Some clones in this sample may be carry-over from other donors' samples.

This clonotype has a handful of counts. The chain employs TRBV20-1 and TRBJ2-4; 8 nucleotides line up with TRBD1. CDR3 length: 17 amino acids. Germline V gives CDR1 DFQATT, CDR2 SNEGSKA (reference sequence). Trimming took 0 bases from V and 0 from J; bases not matched to a gene: 7. CDR3: CSARDKDRGVAKNIQYF. CDR3 in DNA: TGCAGTGCTAGAGACAAAGACAGGGGAGTAGCCAAAAACATTCAGTACTTC.

For the CDR3, the DNA is TGCAGTGCCAGGCAGGAGATCGATAATTCACCCCTCCACTTT. It translates to CSARQEIDNSPLHF. The rearrangement joins TRBV20-1 to TRBJ1-6; D remains unclear. Trimming took 6 bases from V and 5 from J, leaving 14 bases between them. The CDR3 is 14 residues long. Looked up from germline, CDR1 is DFQATT and CDR2 is SNEGSKA (reference sequence).

This clonotype came up many times. The rearrangement links TRBV7-2 to TRBJ2-7, with a tentative D call TRBD1 (5 bases). V was cut by 11 bases and J by 4 bases, with 21 bases left in between. From germline, CDR1 is SGHTA and CDR2 FQGNSA. The CDR3 sequence is 14 residues long. The CDR3 spells CAASAGAQDYEQYF. The CDR3 DNA is TGTGCCGCTAGTGCTGGGGCGCAAGATTACGAGCAGTACTTC.

The V gene is TRBV5-1, the J gene TRBJ2-5, with unresolved D. Between the trimmed V and J ends, which lost 0 bases and 1 base, there was a span of 4 bases. Germline lookup yields CDR1 SGHRS and CDR2 YFSETQ. The CDR3 consists of 13 residues. This CDR3 is CASSLGAQETQYF. Written as DNA, the CDR3 is TGCGCCAGCAGCTTGGGGGCCCAAGAGACCCAGTACTTC.

The chain has TRBV28 and TRBJ2-1, with D perhaps matching TRBD1 (6 bases). V was cut by 5 bases and J by 8 bases, with 10 bases left in between. The CDR3 contains 12 residues. CDR1 MDHEN and CDR2 SYDVKM come from the germline V gene. The CDR3 bases are TGTGCCAGCAGTACAGGGTCCCATGAGCAGTTCTTC. Its protein product is CASSTGSHEQFF.

This clonotype was seen at least ten times. This chain connects TRBV19 to TRBJ2-5; 10 bases agree with TRBD2. This CDR3 spans 14 amino acids. Germline CDR1 and CDR2: LNHDA and SQIVND (reference sequence). With 10 bases clipped from V and 3 bases from J, the junction kept 8 bases outside the gene matches. The CDR3 loop is CATSLAGVEETQYF. For the CDR3, the DNA is TGTGCCACCTCCCTAGCGGGAGTTGAAGAGACCCAGTACTTC.

The CDR3 sequence: CSVEALSGNTIYF. CDR3 nucleotide sequence: TGCAGCGTTGAGGCGTTGTCTGGAAACACCATATATTTT. The chain links TRBV29-1 to TRBJ1-3; D is unresolved. Trimming left V 3 bases short and J 1 base short, with 7 bases between. The CDR3 is 13 amino acids. Germline V gene lookup returns CDR1 SQVTM and CDR2 ANQGSEA.

The chain couples TRBV20-1 to TRBJ2-7; 9 positions agree with TRBD1. The CDR3 is 15 residues long. The V gene's germline CDR1 is DFQATT and CDR2 SNEGSKA (reference sequence). Trimming cost V 3 bases and J 2 bases; bases outside gene matches: 8. Written as DNA, the CDR3 is TGCAGTGCTAGGACCCCGGGACAGGGAACCTACGAGCAGTACTTC. This gives the protein CSARTPGQGTYEQYF.

This clonotype was observed many times. The J gene is TRBJ1-1, the V gene TRBV7-2; D uncertain. This CDR3 has 15 amino acids. CDR1 is SGHTA, CDR2 FQGNSA, per germline. Trimming took 6 bases from V and 0 from J, leaving 14 bases between them. The CDR3 DNA follows: TGTGCCAGCAGTCAAAGCGGGCAGATGAACACTGAAGCTTTCTTT. Translating it yields CASSQSGQMNTEAFF.

This clonotype was detected many times. V usage is TRBV7-6 and J usage is TRBJ2-3; 11 bases agree with TRBD2. Germline CDR1 reads SGHVS; CDR2 reads FNYEAQ. This CDR3 is 16 amino acids long. The V and J ends lost 5 bases and 0 bases, in that order; junction bases with no gene match: 4. CDR3 bases: TGTGCCAGCAGCACCCGGACTAGCGGGAGCACAGATACGCAGTATTTT. Its translation: CASSTRTSGSTDTQYF.

This clonotype was counted many times. This chain joins TRBV7-8 and TRBJ2-1; D remains ambiguous. Germline assignment: CDR1 SGHVS and CDR2 FQNEAQ. The length of the CDR3 is 13 residues. Trimming shortened V by 0 bases and J by 5 bases, and 5 bases separated the two germline ends. The CDR3 protein is CASSLAMDNEQFF. The CDR3 nucleotides are TGTGCCAGCAGCTTAGCGATGGACAATGAGCAGTTCTTC.

This clonotype has more than one count but fewer than ten. The chain combines TRBV6-6 with TRBJ1-1; D is possibly TRBD1 (5 bases). Germline V gene lookup returns CDR1 MNHNY and CDR2 SVGAGI (reference sequence). V was trimmed by 5 bases and J by 3 bases, leaving 13 bases between them. This CDR3 region has 14 residues. CDR3 region: CASSEGSGYTEAFF. As DNA, the CDR3 is TGTGCCAGCAGTGAGGGGTCTGGGTACACTGAAGCTTTCTTT.

This clonotype was seen many times. The rearrangement joins TRBV28 to TRBJ2-7; 7 bases fit TRBD1. V lost 8 bases to trimming and J lost 6 bases; unmatched junction nucleotides: 13. Germline V gene sequence: CDR1 MDHEN, CDR2 SYDVKM. The CDR3 totals 14 residues. CDR3 sequence (DNA): TGTGCCAGCCTCCATGGAACAGGGGTCGGCGAGCAGTACTTC. Translated: CASLHGTGVGEQYF.

In this sample, this clonotype turned up many times. This sequence joins TRBV12-3 or TRBV12-4 and TRBJ2-5, with D tentatively TRBD2 (6 bases). CDR3 length equals 15 residues. The V end was cut by 7 bases, the J end by 4 bases, with 19 bases between. CDR3 amino acids: CASNARLGARETQYF. Written as DNA, the CDR3 is TGTGCCAGCAACGCCCGACTAGGGGCCCGAGAGACCCAGTACTTC.

This clonotype was counted ten times or more. V is TRBV29-1 and J is TRBJ2-3, with 9 bases aligning to TRBD1. From germline, CDR1 is SQVTM and CDR2 ANQGSEA. The CDR3 runs to 15 residues. V shed 6 bases and J 0 bases; nucleotides not matched to a gene: 7. In nucleotides, the CDR3 is TGCAGCGTCCGCCGTGGGACAGGGAGCACAGATACGCAGTATTTT. Protein product: CSVRRGTGSTDTQYF.

A few counts support this clonotype. The chain links TRBV6-5 to TRBJ1-1; D might be TRBD1 (5 bases). This CDR3 is 18 amino acids long. CDR1 MNHEY and CDR2 SVGAGI come from the germline V gene. Trimming stripped 2 bases from V and 0 bases from J, with 19 bases between. The CDR3 loop is CASSYEGPGGSVNTEAFF. The CDR3 nucleotides are TGTGCCAGCAGTTACGAGGGACCGGGGGGGAGCGTGAACACTGAAGCTTTCTTT.

This clonotype was counted ten times or more. The rearrangement joins TRBV7-9 to TRBJ2-1; maybe TRBD2 (6 bases). V lost 0 bases and J lost 5, with 14 bases in between. The germline CDR1 and CDR2 sequences are SEHNR and FQNEAQ (reference sequence). This CDR3 region has 16 residues. The CDR3 DNA is TGTGCCAGCAGCTTAGCGGTGGCTAGCGCCAACAATGAGCAGTTCTTC. This sequence encodes CASSLAVASANNEQFF. Full variable domain (rest looked up from reference TRBV7-9 and TRBJ2-1): DTGVSQNPRHKITKRGQNVTFRCDPISEHNRLYWYRQTLGQGPEFLTYFQNEAQLEKSRLLSDRFSAERPKGSFSTLEIQRTEQGDSAMYLCASSLAVASANNEQFFGPGTRLTVL.

This clonotype was seen repeatedly, ten times or more. The V call is TRBV6-2 or TRBV6-3, the J call TRBJ1-5; 7 positions agree with TRBD1. The germline CDR1 and CDR2 sequences are MNHEY and SVGEGT. Trimming at V came to 4 bases and at J to 0 bases, leaving 15 bases not matched to a gene. The CDR3 contains 19 residues. The CDR3 region is CASSSFLTGEAYSNQPQHF. In nucleotides, the CDR3 is TGTGCCAGCAGTTCTTTCTTAACAGGGGAGGCATATAGCAATCAGCCCCAGCATTTT.

This clonotype was picked up many times. V usage is TRBV6-5 and J usage is TRBJ2-2; 9 nucleotides agree with TRBD1. The junction had 8 bases not matched to a gene; V was cut back by 4 bases and J by 5 bases. Germline lookup yields CDR1 MNHEY and CDR2 SVGAGI. This CDR3 is 16 amino acids long. The CDR3 DNA reads TGTGCCAGCAGTTTCGTGGACAGGGGAGGTACCGGGGAGCTGTTTTTT. Amino acids: CASSFVDRGGTGELFF.

This clonotype was picked up many times. V and J are TRBV7-2 and TRBJ1-2; unclear D gene. Per the germline V gene, CDR1 is SGHTA and CDR2 is FQGNSA. This CDR3 is 14 amino acids long. The V end lost 1 base, the J end lost 0 bases, and 6 bases lay between the germline ends. CDR3 sequence: CASSLDGANYGYTF. As DNA, the CDR3 is TGTGCCAGCAGCTTAGACGGGGCTAACTATGGCTACACCTTC.

In its sample, this clonotype was seen once. In DNA, the CDR3 is TGTGCCAGCAGCCGGACGGACCGCTACGAGCAGTACTTC. The encoded protein is CASSRTDRYEQYF. This chain connects TRBV14 to TRBJ2-7; D unresolved. The V gene lost 4 bases and the J gene lost 3 bases, with 10 bases spanning the gap. The CDR3 extends over 13 amino acids. CDR1 and CDR2 (germline): SGHDN, FVKESK.